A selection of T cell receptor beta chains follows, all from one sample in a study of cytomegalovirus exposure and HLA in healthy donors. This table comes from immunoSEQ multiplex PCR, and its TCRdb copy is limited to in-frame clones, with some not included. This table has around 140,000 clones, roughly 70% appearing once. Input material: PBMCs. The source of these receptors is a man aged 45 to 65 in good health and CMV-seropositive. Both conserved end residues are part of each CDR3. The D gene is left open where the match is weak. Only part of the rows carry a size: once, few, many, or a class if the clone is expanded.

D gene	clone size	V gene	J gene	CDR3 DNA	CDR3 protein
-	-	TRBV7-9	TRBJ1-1	TGTGCCAGCAGCTTAGTCGCAGGGCTGAACACTGAAGCTTTCTTT	CASSLVAGLNTEAFF
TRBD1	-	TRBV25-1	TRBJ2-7	TGTGCCAGCCAAGGTAGGGCCCGGGACAGGGCCTACGAGCAGTACTTC	CASQGRARDRAYEQYF
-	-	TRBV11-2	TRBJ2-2	TGTGCCAGCAGCTCGGGAGTTTCCGGGGAGCTGTTTTTT	CASSSGVSGELFF
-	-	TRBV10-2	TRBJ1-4	TGCGCCAGCAGGGAGGGGTCGGCGGGTGAAAAACTGTTTTTT	CASREGSAGEKLFF
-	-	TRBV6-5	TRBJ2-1	TGTGCCACCTCCCAGGGGCGGGAGTATGAGCAGTTCTTC	CATSQGREYEQFF
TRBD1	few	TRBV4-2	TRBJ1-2	TGTGCCAGCAGCCAAGAGTCAGGGGGGAACTATGGCTACACCTTC	CASSQESGGNYGYTF
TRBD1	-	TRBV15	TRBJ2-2	TGTGCCACCAGCATGACAGGGCCCGGCACCGGGGAGCTGTTTTTT	CATSMTGPGTGELFF
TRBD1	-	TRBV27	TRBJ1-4	TGTGCCAGCAGTCTTACAGGGGGCGATGAAAAACTGTTTTTT	CASSLTGGDEKLFF
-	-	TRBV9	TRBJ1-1	TGTGCCAGCAGCAAGGGAGGGTTTGAAGCTTTCTTT	CASSKGGFEAFF
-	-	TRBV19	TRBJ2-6	TGTGCCAGTAAAGAGGTCTCTGGGGCCAACGTCCTGACTTTC	CASKEVSGANVLTF
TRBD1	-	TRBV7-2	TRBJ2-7	TGTGCCAGCAGCTCCAACAGGGGCTCCTACGAGCAGTACTTC	CASSSNRGSYEQYF
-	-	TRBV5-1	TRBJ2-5	TGCGCCAGCAGCTTGGCCGGACGGGGAGGTGGGCAAGAGACCCAGTACTTC	CASSLAGRGGGQETQYF
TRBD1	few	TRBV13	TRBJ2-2	TGTGCCAGCAGCTTAACCCCCCGGGACAGGGGGCCCGGGGAGCTGTTTTTT	CASSLTPRDRGPGELFF
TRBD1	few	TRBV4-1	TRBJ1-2	TGCGCCAGCAGTTTTCCGGGACAGGACTACTATGGCTACACCTTC	CASSFPGQDYYGYTF
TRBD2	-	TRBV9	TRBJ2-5	TGTGCCAGCAGCGTCGGGGGGGCGGGAGAGACCCAGTACTTC	CASSVGGAGETQYF
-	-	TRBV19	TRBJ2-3	TGTGCCAGTAGTATAGGGCAGGGCACAGATACGCAGTATTTT	CASSIGQGTDTQYF
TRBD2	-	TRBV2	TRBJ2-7	TGTGCCAGCAGCAAGACTAGCAACGAGCAGTACTTC	CASSKTSNEQYF
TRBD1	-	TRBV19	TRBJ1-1	TGTGCCAGTAGTATGAAGGGGGCCCATGAAGCTTTCTTT	CASSMKGAHEAFF
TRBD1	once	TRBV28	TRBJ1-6	TGTGCCAGCAGCTGGACAGGCACCCTCCACTTT	CASSWTGTLHF
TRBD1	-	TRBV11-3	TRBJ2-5	TGTGCCAGCAGCCTGGCAGGGGGCGCGGGGGAGACCCAGTACTTC	CASSLAGGAGETQYF